The 17 T cell receptor beta chains in this list originate from one sample, sequenced in a study of regulatory T cells in long-lasting Graves disease. The TCR beta library used iRepertoire HTBI primers with Arm-PCR amplification of CDR3. TCRdb fed the multiplex PCR reads into MiXCR, producing one record per CDR3 protein. This table holds hundreds of thousands of distinct CDR3 sequences, about 13% found once. Time point in this sample: newly diagnosed GD, antithyroid drugs for less than 3 months. PBMC RNA served as the TCR library source. These sequences were also reported in another study, on T cells in Graves' hyperthyroidism and ophthalmopathy.

The specimen was peripheral blood mononuclear cells (PBMCs), collected at new diagnosis, from a patient treated with antithyroid drugs. Receptors originate from a man younger than 40 with Graves disease.

This clonotype was counted only a few times. A much larger clonotype is one base distant, so this may be a read error. The chain combines TRBV6-5 with TRBJ2-3, with D uncertain. CDR1 is MNHEY and CDR2 is SVGAGI in the germline V gene. The CDR3 is 13 amino acids. V gave up 4 bases and J gave up 0 bases, with 5 bases separating them. In DNA, the CDR3 is TGTGCCAGCAGTTGGAGTAGCACAGATACGCAGTATTTT. This translates into CASSWSSTDTQYF.

There are many counts of this clonotype. This chain joins TRBV9 and TRBJ2-7; TRBD2 is a possible D gene (6 bases). Between the trimmed V and J ends, which lost 5 bases and 5 bases, there was a span of 11 bases. The V gene's germline CDR1 is SGDLS and CDR2 YYNGEE. The CDR3 spans 12 residues. In DNA, the CDR3 is TGTGCCAGCAGTCTCCCTAGCGACGAGCAGTACTTC. Protein product: CASSLPSDEQYF.

This clonotype has at least ten counts. This rearrangement joins TRBV20-1 to TRBJ1-1; 8 bases match TRBD1. CDR3 size: 13 residues. CDR1 is DFQATT and CDR2 is SNEGSKA in the germline V gene (reference sequence). J lost 8 bases, V lost 3 bases, and 8 bases had no gene match. CDR3 region: CSAREDRVREAFF. The CDR3 coding sequence is TGCAGTGCTAGGGAGGACAGGGTGCGGGAAGCTTTCTTT.

The chain employs TRBV11-2 and TRBJ2-1, with D maybe TRBD1 (5 bases). There are 13 residues in the CDR3. The V end lost 3 bases, the J end lost 10 bases, and 13 bases lay between the germline ends. Germline V gene lookup returns CDR1 SGHAT and CDR2 FQNNGV. The chain's CDR3 is CASSLEGVGEQFF. For the CDR3, the DNA is TGTGCCAGCAGCTTGGAAGGGGTGGGGGAGCAGTTCTTC.

This clonotype was observed many times. Here the CDR3 reads CASAISSYEQYF. The CDR3 DNA sequence: TGTGCCAGCGCGATAAGCTCCTACGAGCAGTACTTC. The chain is built from TRBV6-1 and TRBJ2-7; D not resolved. This CDR3 region has 12 residues. V lost 8 bases and J 0 bases, leaving 8 bases between the germline ends. The V gene's germline CDR1 is MNHNS and CDR2 SASEGT.

The chain carries TRBV3-1 and TRBJ2-1, with D tentatively TRBD1 (7 bases). The CDR3 runs 15 residues. Trimming took 3 bases from V and 6 from J, leaving 15 bases between them. The V gene's germline CDR1 is LGHDT and CDR2 YNNKEL (reference sequence). The CDR3 region is CASSQEGQNINEQFF. The DNA for the CDR3 is TGTGCCAGCAGCCAGGAGGGACAGAACATCAATGAGCAGTTCTTC.

This clonotype was counted at least ten times. This chain links TRBV5-6 with TRBJ2-7; D gene unclear. Deletions cut 4 bases from V and 0 bases from J, with 8 bases between. Germline CDR1 and CDR2: SGHDT and YYEEEE. CDR3 length: 13 residues. The CDR3 sequence: CASSPGNSYEQYF. Written as DNA, the CDR3 is TGTGCCAGCAGCCCTGGGAACTCCTACGAGCAGTACTTC.

This clonotype was detected only a few times. This chain links TRBV20-1 with TRBJ2-7; no clear D gene. The V end lost 4 bases, the J end lost 0 bases, and 10 bases lay between the germline ends. Germline values: CDR1 DFQATT, CDR2 SNEGSKA (reference sequence). This CDR3 is built from 13 residues. CDR3 amino acids: CSANGESSYEQYF. The CDR3 nucleotides are TGCAGTGCTAACGGTGAGAGCTCCTACGAGCAGTACTTC.

This clonotype came up many times. This chain links TRBV5-1 with TRBJ1-1; 8 bases map to TRBD1. Trimming cost V 6 bases and J 5 bases; bases outside gene matches: 6. The CDR3 totals 13 residues. CDR1 SGHRS and CDR2 YFSETQ come from the germline V gene. This chain's CDR3 is CASNQDRATEAFF. CDR3 DNA: TGCGCCAGCAACCAGGACAGGGCGACTGAAGCTTTCTTT.

This clonotype has a count of ten or more. The junction does not match germline at one end; this may be a read error. J is TRBJ2-2 and V is TRBV28; 12 nucleotides match TRBD2. Germline CDR1 is MDHEN and CDR2 is SYDVKM. The CDR3 sequence is 20 residues long. The CDR3 DNA follows: TGTGCCAGCAGTTTACCTACTAGCGGGAGGTCTTGGAATGTGGCCGGGAAGCTGTTTTTT. Its translation is CASSLPTSGRSWNVAGKLFF.

This clonotype was recorded at least ten times. The rearrangement joins TRBV12-3 or TRBV12-4 to TRBJ2-4; D is uncertain. The CDR3 sequence is 13 residues long. The V and J ends lost 3 bases and 0 bases respectively, with 3 bases between them. DNA for the CDR3: TGTGCCAGCAGTTTTGTAGCCAAAAACATTCAGTACTTC. Its protein product is CASSFVAKNIQYF.

In this sample, this clonotype turned up many times. The CDR3 DNA is TGCGCCAGCAGCTTGGGGGGGAAGGCCCGGGATCTGTTATTTGGTGAAGCTTTCTTT. This sequence encodes CASSLGGKARDLLFGEAFF. The J gene is TRBJ1-1, the V gene TRBV5-1, with D tentatively TRBD1 (5 bases). This CDR3 is 19 amino acids long. Germline CDR1 reads SGHRS; CDR2 reads YFSETQ. V was pared by 0 bases and J by 7 bases, with 28 bases between.

This clonotype was recorded many times. V usage is TRBV29-1 and J usage is TRBJ2-7, with 7 bases aligning to TRBD1. The CDR3 is 13 residues long. Looked up from germline, CDR1 is SQVTM and CDR2 is ANQGSEA. V gave up 6 bases and J gave up 5 bases; unmatched junction bases: 10. The CDR3 DNA reads as TGCAGCGTCCAATCCCCCGACAGGGACGAGCAGTACTTC. Encoded protein: CSVQSPDRDEQYF.

This clonotype has more than one count but fewer than ten. The V gene is TRBV7-9, the J gene TRBJ2-2; D possibly corresponds to TRBD1 (6 bases). The CDR3 consists of 14 residues. Germline lookup yields CDR1 SEHNR and CDR2 FQNEAQ (reference sequence). V lost 5 bases and J 3 bases, leaving 10 bases between the germline ends. CDR3 region: CASSPNRDTGELFF. The CDR3 DNA reads TGTGCCAGCAGCCCCAACAGGGACACCGGGGAGCTGTTTTTT.

This clonotype was picked up a small number of times. The V and J genes are TRBV13 and TRBJ2-1; 14 bases match TRBD2. V lost 5 bases and J lost 0; bases outside the gene matches: 12. The CDR3 extends over 20 amino acids. CDR1 PRHDT and CDR2 FYEKMQ come from the germline V gene (reference sequence). The CDR3 loop reads CASSPGLAGDRPGSYNEQFF. Written as DNA, the CDR3 is TGTGCCAGCAGCCCGGGACTAGCGGGAGATCGTCCTGGCTCCTACAATGAGCAGTTCTTC.

This clonotype was found many times. This chain connects TRBV9 to TRBJ2-3; TRBD2 agrees at 9 bases. The germline V gene has CDR1 SGDLS and CDR2 YYNGEE. This CDR3 has 17 amino acids. The V segment lost 0 bases and the J segment 0 bases; nucleotides outside the gene matches: 5. The chain's CDR3 is CASSVEGLATSTDTQYF. Here the CDR3 DNA reads TGTGCCAGCAGCGTAGAAGGACTAGCGACTAGCACAGATACGCAGTATTTT.

This clonotype has a count of ten or more. The V gene is TRBV27, the J gene TRBJ2-7; maybe TRBD2 (6 bases). The V gene lost 2 bases and the J gene lost 7 bases, with 15 bases spanning the gap. Germline CDR1 MNHEY, CDR2 SMNVEV (reference sequence). This CDR3 spans 14 amino acids. For the CDR3, the DNA is TGTGCCAGCAGTTTAAGGGACTCCCAAAGGGAGCAGTACTTC. This encodes CASSLRDSQREQYF.